These 27 T cell receptor beta chains came from one sample sequenced in a study of T and B cells in COVID-19 patients. BIOMED2 TRB-A/B primer pools were used in multiplex TRB PCR. MiXCR, applied by TCRdb to the multiplex PCR reads, yields one record per CDR3 protein. The sample records about 8,000 distinct CDR3 sequences, 26% being singletons. Blood genomic DNA input for TRB amplification was 250-500 ng. Sequenced input: blood. These receptors were collected from a human donor with active COVID-19.

CDR3 amino acids: CASSSNRGIVYQPQHF. In DNA form, the CDR3 reads TGTGCCAGCAGTAGTAACAGGGGGATAGTGTATCAGCCCCAGCATTTT. This chain joins TRBV6-2 or TRBV6-3 and TRBJ1-5; 8 positions agree with TRBD1. V lost 5 bases to trimming and J lost 5 bases; unmatched junction nucleotides: 11. Germline CDR1 MNHEY, CDR2 SVGEGT. CDR3 length equals 16 residues.

The chain couples TRBV20-1 to TRBJ2-3; 7 positions agree with TRBD1. Trimming at V came to 4 bases and at J to 2 bases, leaving 12 bases not matched to a gene. Germline CDR1 DFQATT, CDR2 SNEGSKA (reference sequence). The CDR3 sequence is 16 residues long. The CDR3 nucleotides are TGCAGTGCTACCGGACGACAGGGAATCTACACAGATACGCAGTATTTT. Translating it yields CSATGRQGIYTDTQYF.

As regards this clonotype: This may stem from a read error, because a much larger clone lies one nucleotide away. V gene TRBV18 combines with J gene TRBJ2-1; tentatively, D is TRBD2 (7 bases). Per the germline V gene, CDR1 is KGHSH and CDR2 is LQKENI. This CDR3 spans 14 amino acids. The V end was cut by 8 bases, the J end by 7 bases, with 18 bases between. The CDR3 reads CASPPQGGNNEQFF. CDR3 nucleotides: TGTGCCAGCCCCCCACAGGGAGGGAATAATGAGCAGTTCTTC.

In this sample, this clonotype is medium-sized. The chain joins TRBV19 to TRBJ1-1; 9 bases fit TRBD1. The V gene end was trimmed by 5 bases and the J gene end by 7 bases; junction bases not matched to a gene: 5. The CDR3 covers 13 residues. Germline V lookup: CDR1 LNHDA, CDR2 SQIVND (reference sequence). CDR3 amino acids: CASSRTGGNEAFF. CDR3 sequence (DNA): TGTGCCAGTAGTCGTACAGGGGGCAATGAAGCTTTCTTT. The whole variable domain, filled in from reference TRBV19 and TRBJ1-1, reads DGGITQSPKYLFRKEGQNVTLSCEQNLNHDAMYWYRQDPGQGLRLIYYSQIVNDFQKGDIAEGYSVSREKKESFPLTVTSAQKNPTAFYLCASSRTGGNEAFFGQGTRLTVV.

The genes are TRBV6-6 and TRBJ2-4; 10 bases fit TRBD1. The CDR3 extends over 15 amino acids. V trimming: 5 bases; J trimming: 8 bases; junction bases outside the gene matches: 9. Germline CDR1 MNHNY, CDR2 SVGAGI (reference sequence). CDR3 loop: CASSRTGGTGDIQYF. The DNA for the CDR3 is TGTGCCAGCAGTCGGACAGGGGGAACCGGGGACATTCAGTACTTC.

This clonotype was counted between two and nine times. The V call is TRBV27, the J call TRBJ1-4; D remains unclear. This CDR3 has 14 amino acids. Germline assignment: CDR1 MNHEY and CDR2 SMNVEV (reference sequence). V lost 3 bases, J lost 10 bases, and 15 bases lay in between. The CDR3 here is CASSFQAGSGKLFF. The CDR3 DNA sequence: TGTGCCAGCAGTTTCCAGGCAGGATCGGGAAAACTGTTTTTT.

This clonotype was recorded many times. The V gene is TRBV12-3 or TRBV12-4, the J gene TRBJ2-5, with a tentative D call TRBD2 (5 bases). This CDR3 contains 13 residues. V was cut by 5 bases and J by 2 bases, with 9 bases left in between. The CDR3 sequence is CASSPGMQETQYF. In DNA, the CDR3 is TGTGCCAGCAGTCCCGGGATGCAAGAGACCCAGTACTTC.

This clonotype is medium-sized (0.01 to 0.1%) by share. The chain employs TRBV29-1 and TRBJ2-3; no clear D gene. The germline CDR1 and CDR2 sequences are SQVTM and ANQGSEA. V was clipped by 0 bases and J by 11 bases, with 9 bases between them. The CDR3 is 11 amino acids. DNA for the CDR3: TGCAGCGTTGAAGATTGGGAAGAGCAGTATTTT. Translated: CSVEDWEEQYF.

This clonotype is categorized as medium-sized. The gene calls are TRBV6-1 and TRBJ2-3; possibly TRBD1 or TRBD2 for D (6 bases each). Germline CDR1 reads MNHNS; CDR2 reads SASEGT. The CDR3 has 14 residues. V lost 3 bases to trimming and J lost 5 bases, with 12 bases between them. This CDR3 reads CASSEGGREDTQYF. CDR3 DNA sequence: TGTGCCAGCAGTGAGGGGGGCAGGGAAGATACGCAGTATTTT.

By its share, this clonotype is medium-sized. The rearrangement uses TRBV27 and TRBJ2-3, with 10 positions matching TRBD2. Germline loops: CDR1 MNHEY, CDR2 SMNVEV (reference sequence). Trimming at V came to 7 bases and at J to 11 bases, leaving 15 bases not matched to a gene. The CDR3 length is 15 residues. For the CDR3, the DNA is TGTGCCAGCACCAAATGGGGGACTAGCGAGGAGGTGCAGTATTTT. Its translation is CASTKWGTSEEVQYF.

By frequency in the sample, this clonotype is medium-sized. V usage is TRBV7-6 and J usage is TRBJ2-3; 12 positions match TRBD2. The germline gives CDR1 SGHVS, CDR2 FNYEAQ. The CDR3 totals 13 residues. J gave up 10 bases and V 3 bases, and 2 bases lay outside the gene matches. Here the CDR3 reads CASSLTSGSSQYF. DNA for the CDR3: TGTGCCAGCAGCTTGACTAGCGGGAGTTCGCAGTATTTT.

This rearrangement joins TRBV12-3 or TRBV12-4 to TRBJ1-1; no clear D. The CDR3 has 15 amino acids. Trimming took off 4 bases at V and 1 base at J, with 13 bases between the two ends. CDR3 DNA: TGTGCCAGCAGTTCCGCTCTAGGAAGGAACACTGAAGCTTTCTTT. Encoded protein: CASSSALGRNTEAFF.

This clonotype was detected a few times. This chain connects TRBV27 to TRBJ2-3, with TRBD2 identical over 8 bases. Looked up from germline, CDR1 is MNHEY and CDR2 is SMNVEV (reference sequence). V shed 0 bases, J shed 3 bases, and the junction held 11 bases outside the gene matches. The CDR3 covers 18 residues. DNA of the CDR3: TGTGCCAGCAGTTTATCCCTTGCCGGGACTAGTGGTACAGATACGCAGTATTTT. This gives the protein CASSLSLAGTSGTDTQYF.

The genes are TRBV27 and TRBJ2-7; maybe TRBD1 (7 bases). Trimming left V 6 bases short and J 5 bases short, with 20 bases between. Germline assignment: CDR1 MNHEY and CDR2 SMNVEV (reference sequence). CDR3 size: 15 residues. The CDR3 bases are TGTGCCAGCAGCGAAAGGAGGCAGGGGGAGGACGAGCAGTACTTC. As protein: CASSERRQGEDEQYF.

By its share, this clonotype is medium-sized. The gene calls are TRBV6-5 and TRBJ2-7, with 9 bases identical to TRBD2. Losses at the gene ends were 2 bases for V and 2 bases for J; bases not matched to a gene: 4. The germline gives CDR1 MNHEY, CDR2 SVGAGI. This CDR3 is built from 15 residues. CDR3: CASSYHSGGPYEQYF. The CDR3 nucleotides are TGTGCCAGCAGTTACCATAGCGGGGGCCCCTACGAGCAGTACTTC.

This clonotype was seen more than once but under ten times. The chain recombines TRBV6-1 with TRBJ1-2, with D perhaps TRBD1 (6 bases). The CDR3 totals 13 residues. Trimming removed 3 bases from V and 1 base from J, with 6 bases in between. Per the germline V gene, CDR1 is MNHNS and CDR2 is SASEGT. Written as DNA, the CDR3 is TGTGCCAGCAGTGAGGACAGTAACTATGGCTACACCTTC. Amino acids: CASSEDSNYGYTF.

This clonotype is medium-sized in the sample. This chain uses TRBV12-3 or TRBV12-4 with TRBJ2-7; no firm D call. Trimming left V 0 bases short and J 6 bases short, with 15 bases between. This CDR3 region has 15 residues. Here the CDR3 reads CASSLATSGSGEQYF. Here the CDR3 DNA reads TGTGCCAGCAGTTTAGCGACCTCAGGTTCCGGCGAGCAGTACTTC.

This clonotype has only a few counts. The chain joins TRBV5-6 to TRBJ1-6; D is perhaps TRBD1 (5 bases). The V gene's germline CDR1 is SGHDT and CDR2 YYEEEE. V dropped 4 bases and J dropped 5 bases, with 19 bases sitting between them. The CDR3 contains 17 residues. The CDR3 is CASSRDGARINNSPLHF. As DNA, the CDR3 is TGTGCCAGCAGCCGGGACGGAGCTCGAATAAATAATTCACCCCTCCACTTT.

By share, this clonotype counts as medium-sized. This chain joins TRBV27 and TRBJ2-4; TRBD2 matches 9 bases. Germline V gene lookup returns CDR1 MNHEY and CDR2 SMNVEV (reference sequence). The CDR3 covers 19 residues. With 6 bases clipped from V and 1 base from J, the junction kept 16 bases outside the gene matches. CDR3 loop: CASSPLAGVDGAAKNIQYF. CDR3 sequence (DNA): TGTGCCAGCAGCCCCTTAGCGGGAGTCGACGGTGCTGCCAAAAACATTCAGTACTTC.

This sequence joins TRBV19 and TRBJ1-2, with D perhaps TRBD1 (5 bases). In germline, CDR1 is LNHDA, CDR2 SQIVND (reference sequence). CDR3 length equals 15 residues. The V and J ends lost 7 bases and 2 bases respectively, with 17 bases between them. The CDR3 reads CASTISGGFNYGYTF. The CDR3 bases are TGTGCCAGTACCATCTCGGGGGGGTTCAACTATGGCTACACCTTC.

This clonotype rates as medium-sized. The chain joins TRBV27 to TRBJ2-3; 10 bases fit TRBD2. Germline V lookup: CDR1 MNHEY, CDR2 SMNVEV (reference sequence). With 9 bases clipped from V and 3 bases from J, the junction kept 9 bases outside the gene matches. CDR3 length: 15 residues. CDR3 in DNA: TGTGCCAGTAGTAGAGCGGGAGGGAGTACAGATACGCAGTATTTT. Translating it yields CASSRAGGSTDTQYF.

This clonotype was counted between two and nine times. The chain combines TRBV4-3 with TRBJ2-3, with D possibly matching TRBD2 (6 bases). With 5 bases removed from V and 1 base from J, the gap between germline ends came to 13 bases. This CDR3 comprises 15 residues. CDR1 and CDR2 from the germline V gene are LGHNA and YSLEER. The CDR3 spells CASSGAGLGTDTQYF. For the CDR3, the DNA is TGCGCCAGCAGCGGCGCGGGACTGGGCACAGATACGCAGTATTTT.

This clonotype is termed medium-sized. The chain recombines TRBV19 with TRBJ2-1, with 10 bases matching TRBD2. Losses at the gene ends were 3 bases for V and 8 bases for J; bases not matched to a gene: 7. The CDR3 consists of 15 residues. Germline V gives CDR1 LNHDA, CDR2 SQIVND (reference sequence). The CDR3 DNA is TGTGCCAGTAGTATGGGACTAGCGTTGTGGGATGAGCAGTTCTTC. This translates into CASSMGLALWDEQFF. The full variable domain, completed using reference TRBV19 and TRBJ2-1, is DGGITQSPKYLFRKEGQNVTLSCEQNLNHDAMYWYRQDPGQGLRLIYYSQIVNDFQKGDIAEGYSVSREKKESFPLTVTSAQKNPTAFYLCASSMGLALWDEQFFGPGTRLTVL.

This clonotype is labeled medium-sized. Germline and junction disagree at one end, which may indicate a read error. V gene TRBV19 combines with J gene TRBJ2-3, with 15 bases that match TRBD2. CDR3 length: 19 amino acids. CDR1 is LNHDA and CDR2 is SQIVND in the germline V gene (reference sequence). DNA for the CDR3: TGTGCCAGCAGTAAGGGGACTAGCGGGAGGTCCCCAGCACCAGATACGCAGTATTTT. Amino acid sequence: CASSKGTSGRSPAPDTQYF.

This clonotype is large within its sample. This chain links TRBV29-1 with TRBJ2-3, with D unclear. CDR3 length: 11 amino acids. CDR1 and CDR2 from the germline V gene are SQVTM and ANQGSEA. Trimming pared 7 bases from V and 2 bases from J, leaving 7 bases between. CDR3 sequence reads: CSAGDTDTQYF. The CDR3 region has the DNA TGCAGCGCTGGGGACACAGATACGCAGTATTTT.

The chain joins TRBV7-6 to TRBJ1-5; D is uncertain. The CDR3 runs to 14 residues. Germline V gives CDR1 SGHVS, CDR2 FNYEAQ. The V end lost 0 bases, the J end lost 1 base, and 4 bases lay between the germline ends. This chain's CDR3 is CASSLAASNQPQHF. CDR3 in DNA: TGTGCCAGCAGCTTAGCGGCCAGCAATCAGCCCCAGCATTTT. Full variable domain (rest looked up from reference TRBV7-6 and TRBJ1-5): GAGVSQSPRYKVTKRGQDVALRCDPISGHVSLYWYRQALGQGPEFLTYFNYEAQQDKSGLPNDRFSAERPEGSISTLTIQRTEQRDSAMYRCASSLAASNQPQHFGDGTRLSIL.

The CDR3 region is CASAGTGESYEQYF. CDR3 bases: TGTGCCAGCGCTGGGACAGGCGAATCCTACGAGCAGTACTTC. V gene TRBV5-6 combines with J gene TRBJ2-7; TRBD1 matches 8 bases. Germline CDR1 is SGHDT and CDR2 is YYEEEE. The V gene end was trimmed by 7 bases and the J gene end by 1 base; junction bases not matched to a gene: 7. The CDR3 contains 14 residues.